This T cell receptor beta chain is from a study of T-cell memory formation after mild COVID-19. From the 5' RACE reads, TCRdb called clonotypes with MiXCR, one entry per CDR3 protein. The table includes roughly 450,000 distinct CDR3 sequences, 15% to 20% detected once. The sequence derives from an adult woman who had mild COVID-19 (a few samples of this study predate the infection). Cell type and time point are not known. The specimen sequenced was PBMCs or a T cell subset sorted from them (not recorded which).

The CDR3 region is CASSTGTSGMDEQYF. CDR3 coding DNA: TGTGCCAGTAGTACCGGGACTAGCGGGATGGACGAGCAGTACTTC. This chain joins TRBV19 and TRBJ2-7, with 13 nucleotides matching TRBD2. The germline CDR1 and CDR2 sequences are LNHDA and SQIVND (reference sequence). V lost 4 bases to trimming and J lost 5 bases; unmatched junction nucleotides: 5. The CDR3 sequence is 15 residues long.